Presented here are 26 T cell receptor beta chains from one specimen sequenced in a study of T cell responses to AZD1222 COVID-19 vaccine. The data were produced by immunoSEQ multiplex PCR, yet TCRdb's version contains in-frame clones alone and is incomplete. This table has fewer than 90,000 clones, 86% appearing once. Sequenced here: peripheral blood, sampled 28 days after the second AZD1222 dose. The source is an adult who received the AZD1222 COVID-19 vaccine.

The rearrangement joins TRBV18 to TRBJ2-7; the D call may be TRBD1 or TRBD2 (5 bases each). Trimming took 3 bases from V and 5 from J, leaving 5 bases between them. CDR1 is KGHSH, CDR2 LQKENI, per germline. The CDR3 totals 11 residues. CDR3 bases: TGTGCCAGCTCACCGGGGGACGAGCAGTACTTC. Its translation is CASSPGDEQYF.

The CDR3 DNA follows: TGTGCCAGCAGTGAAGGGTTCAGAGTAAACACTGAAGCTTTCTTT. Encoded protein: CASSEGFRVNTEAFF. The chain combines TRBV2 with TRBJ1-1; D gene unclear. CDR1 and CDR2 from the germline V gene are SNHLY and FYNNEI. This CDR3 is built from 15 residues. V dropped 1 base and J dropped 2 bases, with 11 bases sitting between them.

V is TRBV6-5 and J is TRBJ2-2; D uncertain. V lost 6 bases, J lost 6 bases, and 14 bases lay in between. CDR1 MNHEY and CDR2 SVGAGI come from the germline V gene. The CDR3 is 14 residues long. The CDR3 sequence is CASRKDGVAGELFF. In DNA, the CDR3 is TGTGCCAGCAGAAAAGACGGAGTCGCCGGGGAGCTGTTTTTT.

The chain has TRBV7-6 and TRBJ2-1; D is perhaps TRBD2 (6 bases). The CDR3 totals 16 residues. Germline values: CDR1 SGHVS, CDR2 FNYEAQ. V was pared by 1 base and J by 5 bases, with 15 bases between. The CDR3 loop reads CASSLVYGSRDNEQFF. In DNA form, the CDR3 reads TGTGCCAGCAGCTTAGTTTACGGGAGTCGAGACAATGAGCAGTTCTTC.

Written as DNA, the CDR3 is TGTGCCAGCAGTTACGGCGGGGGAGCTAATGAAAAACTGTTTTTT. Protein product: CASSYGGGANEKLFF. The chain has TRBV6-5 and TRBJ1-4; weak D call: TRBD1 (5 bases). The CDR3 sequence is 15 residues long. Looked up from germline, CDR1 is MNHEY and CDR2 is SVGAGI. The V end lost 2 bases, the J end lost 3 bases, and 10 bases lay between the germline ends.

The rearrangement joins TRBV7-9 to TRBJ1-6, with D hard to call. The CDR3 runs to 13 residues. Germline CDR1 SEHNR, CDR2 FQNEAQ (reference sequence). V was pared by 3 bases and J by 10 bases, with 10 bases between. CDR3 coding DNA: TGTGCCAGCAGCTTCCCAGGCCGATCACCCCTCCACTTT. This sequence encodes CASSFPGRSPLHF.

Only one count was recorded for this clone. The rearrangement uses TRBV5-1 and TRBJ2-1, with TRBD2 identical over 8 bases. The junction had 10 bases not matched to a gene; V was cut back by 4 bases and J by 4 bases. CDR3 size: 16 residues. The germline V gene encodes CDR1 SGHRS and CDR2 YFSETQ. Here the CDR3 reads CASSPSGGEGYNEQFF. The CDR3 DNA reads TGCGCCAGCAGCCCCTCCGGGGGGGAGGGATACAATGAGCAGTTCTTC.

The chain uses TRBV18 and TRBJ2-7; D remains ambiguous. Trimming removed 3 bases from V and 4 bases from J, with 4 bases in between. The CDR3 spans 11 residues. Germline V gives CDR1 KGHSH, CDR2 LQKENI. The CDR3 here is CASSPGYEQYF. The CDR3 DNA reads TGTGCCAGCTCACCGGGTTACGAGCAGTACTTC.

This chain's CDR3 is CASSEYRLSSGNTIYF. In DNA, the CDR3 is TGTGCCAGCAGTGAATACCGGTTAAGCTCTGGAAACACCATATATTTT. The chain employs TRBV25-1 and TRBJ1-3; D uncertain. CDR1 is MGHDK and CDR2 is SYGVNS in the germline V gene. V lost 0 bases and J lost 0, with 9 bases in between. The CDR3 runs 16 residues.

This clone was counted a few times. The chain employs TRBV19 and TRBJ2-7; 11 bases are shared with TRBD2. V was pared by 1 base and J by 6 bases, with 2 bases of the junction left unmatched. The germline V gene encodes CDR1 LNHDA and CDR2 SQIVND (reference sequence). The CDR3 sequence is 14 residues long. In DNA, the CDR3 is TGTGCCAGTAGTATAGCCCTAGCGGGAGGCGAGCAGTACTTC. Translation gives CASSIALAGGEQYF.

The chain is built from TRBV12-3 or TRBV12-4 and TRBJ1-2; a possible D gene is TRBD1 (5 bases). The CDR3 spans 13 residues. V was cut by 5 bases and J by 2 bases, with 9 bases left in between. CDR3 sequence (DNA): TGTGCCAGCAGTCCGGGACGGAACTATGGCTACACCTTC. Translation: CASSPGRNYGYTF.

The gene calls are TRBV6-4 and TRBJ1-6; D is unresolved. CDR3 size: 13 residues. The germline V gene has CDR1 MRHNA and CDR2 SNTAGT. Trimming stripped 2 bases from V and 5 bases from J, with 4 bases between. In DNA, the CDR3 is TGTGCCAGCAGTGACAGGGATAATTCACCCCTCCACTTT. This sequence encodes CASSDRDNSPLHF.

This clone occurred a few times. This chain uses TRBV28 with TRBJ2-7; 7 bases are shared with TRBD1. Unmatched junction bases numbered 6, after V lost 5 bases and J lost 2 bases. The CDR3 loop spans 14 amino acids. The germline gives CDR1 MDHEN, CDR2 SYDVKM. The DNA of the CDR3 is TGTGCCAGCAGTCAAGGGGACAGAGCCTACGAGCAGTACTTC. Translation: CASSQGDRAYEQYF.

As concerns this clone: Other DNA variants within this sample encode the same CDR3. The rearrangement links TRBV7-2 to TRBJ2-7, with D unclear. From germline, CDR1 is SGHTA and CDR2 FQGNSA. CDR3 length: 14 amino acids. Trimming took 1 base from V and 1 from J, leaving 8 bases between them. The CDR3 DNA follows: TGTGCCAGCAGCTTAGTCCAAGGGTCCTACGAGCAGTACTTC. This codes for CASSLVQGSYEQYF.

In its sample, this clone was seen once. The gene calls are TRBV4-2 and TRBJ2-1; TRBD2 matches 8 bases. CDR1 and CDR2 from the germline V gene are LGHNA and YNFKEQ. The CDR3 sequence is 14 residues long. J gave up 4 bases and V 4 bases, and 3 bases lay outside the gene matches. This chain's CDR3 is CASSPGRGYNEQFF. For the CDR3, the DNA is TGTGCCAGCAGCCCCGGGAGGGGATACAATGAGCAGTTCTTC.

The chain combines TRBV19 with TRBJ2-6; no firm D call. With 0 bases removed from V and 0 bases from J, the gap between germline ends came to 6 bases. In germline, CDR1 is LNHDA, CDR2 SQIVND (reference sequence). The CDR3 is 16 amino acids. The CDR3 region is CASSIDRISGANVLTF. The CDR3, as DNA: TGTGCCAGTAGTATAGACAGAATCTCTGGGGCCAACGTCCTGACTTTC.

This clone was observed a handful of times. This sequence joins TRBV5-1 and TRBJ2-7, with a weak D call TRBD1 (7 bases). The CDR3 consists of 16 residues. Germline V lookup: CDR1 SGHRS, CDR2 YFSETQ. Trimming left V 0 bases short and J 2 bases short, with 15 bases between. As DNA, the CDR3 is TGCGCCAGCAGCTTGGCCAGGGGGGAGGACGCCTACGAGCAGTACTTC. It translates to CASSLARGEDAYEQYF.

The chain employs TRBV6-5 and TRBJ2-7; D perhaps matches TRBD2 (6 bases). The CDR3 sequence is 13 residues long. Germline CDR1 MNHEY, CDR2 SVGAGI. Trimming cost V 7 bases and J 4 bases, with 14 bases left between them. CDR3 amino acids: CASIGQGTYEQYF. The CDR3 DNA sequence: TGTGCCAGCATAGGACAAGGGACTTACGAGCAGTACTTC.

The V and J genes are TRBV5-1 and TRBJ2-1; D is uncertain. CDR1 and CDR2 from the germline V gene are SGHRS and YFSETQ. V lost 0 bases and J lost 3, with 10 bases in between. This CDR3 has 15 amino acids. CDR3 protein: CASSLEVGHYNEQFF. The CDR3, as DNA: TGCGCCAGCAGCTTGGAGGTAGGGCACTACAATGAGCAGTTCTTC.

The rearrangement uses TRBV21-1 and TRBJ2-1; the table's TRBD2 call for D was not verified on the DNA. TRBV21-1 constitutes a pseudogene. The CDR3 has 19 residues. In nucleotides, the CDR3 is TGTGCCAGCAGCAAAAGGAGGAATTTTGGCACCCGCTCCTACAATGAGCAGTTCTTC. This sequence encodes CASSKRRNFGTRSYNEQFF.

The gene calls are TRBV4-1 and TRBJ2-5, with D perhaps matching TRBD2 (6 bases). The CDR3 consists of 15 residues. Trimming pared 8 bases from V and 1 base from J, leaving 17 bases between. Germline V gene data show CDR1 as MGHRA and CDR2 as YSYEKL. In nucleotides, the CDR3 is TGCGCCAGCGGTCTGGGTACGGGAGTCCAAGAGACCCAGTACTTC. Translation: CASGLGTGVQETQYF.

The genes are TRBV19 and TRBJ2-1, with TRBD2 matching over 7 bases. The CDR3 runs 15 residues. V was pared by 4 bases and J by 4 bases, with 7 bases of the junction left unmatched. Looked up from germline, CDR1 is LNHDA and CDR2 is SQIVND (reference sequence). The CDR3 loop reads CASSNLAASYNEQFF. CDR3 bases: TGTGCCAGTAGTAACCTAGCGGCCTCATACAATGAGCAGTTCTTC. Full variable domain (missing parts from reference TRBV19 and TRBJ2-1): DGGITQSPKYLFRKEGQNVTLSCEQNLNHDAMYWYRQDPGQGLRLIYYSQIVNDFQKGDIAEGYSVSREKKESFPLTVTSAQKNPTAFYLCASSNLAASYNEQFFGPGTRLTVL.

This clone has a handful of counts. V and J are TRBV7-3 and TRBJ2-1, with a possible D match to TRBD2 (6 bases). Trimming removed 2 bases at V and 10 bases at J, with 21 bases between. Germline V gene lookup returns CDR1 SGHTA and CDR2 FQGTGA. The CDR3 contains 16 residues. CDR3 sequence reads: CASSLSLSGLRGEQFF. CDR3 nucleotide sequence: TGTGCCAGCAGCTTATCCCTTTCGGGACTCCGAGGCGAGCAGTTCTTC.

The chain recombines TRBV11-3 with TRBJ2-3; D is possibly TRBD2 (5 bases). The ends were cut back, 5 bases at V and 3 bases at J, with 12 bases in the middle. The germline V gene has CDR1 SGHNT and CDR2 YENEEA. The CDR3 consists of 14 residues. CDR3 bases: TGTGCCAGCAGCCCTCTTGGGGAGACAGATACGCAGTATTTT. This sequence encodes CASSPLGETDTQYF.

The chain uses TRBV11-2 and TRBJ2-7; 7 bases align to TRBD1. The germline V gene has CDR1 SGHAT and CDR2 FQNNGV. The CDR3 extends over 13 amino acids. J was trimmed by 3 bases and V by 5 bases; bases with no gene match: 4. Here the CDR3 DNA reads TGTGCCAGCAGCCAGGACAGGCTCTACGAGCAGTACTTC. Translation: CASSQDRLYEQYF.

This sequence joins TRBV27 and TRBJ2-7, with 10 bases matching TRBD2. J lost 1 base, V lost 7 bases, and 7 bases had no gene match. In germline, CDR1 is MNHEY, CDR2 SMNVEV (reference sequence). The length of the CDR3 is 15 residues. CDR3 sequence (DNA): TGTGCCAGCAAAGTTTGGGGACTAGCGTCCTACGAGCAGTACTTC. It specifies CASKVWGLASYEQYF.